The 8 T cell receptor beta chains below were found in one sample sequenced in a study of blood T cell repertoires in COVID-19. The method was immunoSEQ multiplex PCR; TCRdb's version includes in-frame clones alone and lacks a portion of them. The sample includes over 350,000 clones, approximately 87% seen only once; the top ten take approximately 1%. The sequenced sample was PBMCs or T cells enriched from blood (not recorded which). These receptors all come from a woman in her twenties or thirties with acute COVID-19.

As DNA, the CDR3 is TGTGCCAGCAGCGGAGGGGTCTACGAGCAGTACTTC. This encodes CASSGGVYEQYF. The chain links TRBV2 to TRBJ2-7, with a tentative D call TRBD2 (6 bases). This CDR3 is built from 12 residues. V was clipped by 6 bases and J by 3 bases, with 9 bases between them. The germline gives CDR1 SNHLY, CDR2 FYNNEI.

The chain couples TRBV7-8 to TRBJ1-1; 8 positions agree with TRBD1. CDR3 length: 15 amino acids. V lost 0 bases to trimming and J lost 5 bases; unmatched junction nucleotides: 5. The germline gives CDR1 SGHVS, CDR2 FQNEAQ. The CDR3: CASSLARQGRTEAFF. Written as DNA, the CDR3 is TGTGCCAGCAGCTTAGCCAGACAGGGGCGGACTGAAGCTTTCTTT. Complete variable domain (other parts from reference TRBV7-8 and TRBJ1-1): GAGVSQSPRYKVAKRGQDVALRCDPISGHVSLFWYQQALGQGPEFLTYFQNEAQLDKSGLPSDRFFAERPEGSVSTLKIQRTQQEDSAVYLCASSLARQGRTEAFFGQGTRLTVV.

The rearrangement links TRBV5-4 to TRBJ1-2, with a weak D call TRBD1 (5 bases). The CDR3 is made up of 14 amino acids. The V gene's germline CDR1 is SGHNT and CDR2 YYREEE (reference sequence). The germline V and J ends were trimmed by 1 base and 4 bases, with 11 bases remaining between them. This CDR3 is CASSLQGLPYGYTF. CDR3 in DNA: TGTGCCAGCAGCTTGCAGGGACTGCCCTATGGCTACACCTTC.

The V and J genes are TRBV3-1 (or the pseudogene TRBV3-2) and TRBJ2-7, with 7 bases matching TRBD2. With V trimmed by 0 bases and J by 5 bases, 7 bases remained unmatched. In germline, CDR1 is LGHDT, CDR2 YNNKEL (reference sequence). The CDR3 is 15 residues long. CDR3 protein: CASSQEGGGGDEQYF. For the CDR3, the DNA is TGTGCCAGCAGCCAAGAGGGCGGCGGGGGTGACGAGCAGTACTTC.

J is TRBJ1-1 and V is TRBV12-5; D may be TRBD1 (6 bases). Trimming left V 6 bases short and J 3 bases short, with 11 bases between. The CDR3 consists of 13 residues. Looked up from germline, CDR1 is LGHNT and CDR2 is FRNRAP. In DNA form, the CDR3 reads TGTGCTAGTGGGTTAAGACAGGACACTGAAGCTTTCTTT. It translates to CASGLRQDTEAFF. Full variable domain (outside the CDR3, taken from reference TRBV12-5 and TRBJ1-1): DARVTQTPRHKVTEMGQEVTMRCQPILGHNTVFWYRQTMMQGLELLAYFRNRAPLDDSGMPKDRFSAEMPDATLATLKIQPSEPRDSAVYFCASGLRQDTEAFFGQGTRLTVV.

The CDR3 is CATTAGRGQGFDGYTF. CDR3 DNA: TGTGCCACCACCGCAGGAAGGGGACAGGGCTTCGATGGCTACACCTTC. The V call is TRBV15, the J call TRBJ1-2; the match to TRBD1 covers 9 bases. Germline CDR1 reads LNHNV; CDR2 reads YYDKDF (reference sequence). The CDR3 sequence is 16 residues long. Trimming cost V 7 bases and J 6 bases; bases outside gene matches: 15.

A few counts support this clone. CDR3 coding DNA: TGTGCCACCAGCGTTTACAGGGGCGCCTACGAGCAGTACTTC. Protein sequence: CATSVYRGAYEQYF. The J gene is TRBJ2-7, the V gene TRBV15; 7 bases map to TRBD1. V trimming: 5 bases; J trimming: 2 bases; junction bases outside the gene matches: 6. Germline V gene lookup returns CDR1 LNHNV and CDR2 YYDKDF (reference sequence). There are 14 residues in the CDR3. Together with reference TRBV15 and TRBJ2-7, the CDR3 gives the full variable domain: DAMVIQNPRYQVTQFGKPVTLSCSQTLNHNVMYWYQQKSSQAPKLLFHYYDKDFNNEADTPDNFQSRRPNTSFCFLDIRSPGLGDTAMYLCATSVYRGAYEQYFGPGTRLTVT.

The V call is TRBV6-2 or TRBV6-3, the J call TRBJ1-1; 11 nucleotides match TRBD1. Losses at the gene ends were 4 bases for V and 0 bases for J; bases not matched to a gene: 4. Per the germline V gene, CDR1 is MNHEY and CDR2 is SVGEGT. The CDR3 has 16 amino acids. CDR3 residues: CASSSTDRGLNTEAFF. In nucleotides, the CDR3 is TGTGCCAGCAGTTCGACGGACAGGGGGCTGAACACTGAAGCTTTCTTT.